This T cell receptor beta chain was obtained from a study of blood T cell repertoires in COVID-19. In the study overall: The United States, Italy and Spain supplied acute and convalescent COVID-19 samples.

V lost 5 bases to trimming and J lost 0 bases, with 13 bases between them. This CDR3 has 15 residues. CDR1 SGHTA and CDR2 FQGNSA come from the germline V gene. Assay: immunoSEQ multiplex PCR; the TCRdb copy retains only in-frame clones and omits some. The sample includes approximately 230,000 clones, about 85% of them seen just once. The chain recombines TRBV7-2 with TRBJ1-1, with D possibly being TRBD1 (5 bases). This clonotype was sampled from a young woman with acute COVID-19. What was sequenced was PBMCs or T cells enriched from blood (not recorded which). CDR3 residues: CASSPLGGVNTEAFF. In DNA form, the CDR3 reads TGTGCCAGCAGCCCGCTTGGAGGGGTGAACACTGAAGCTTTCTTT. Drawing the rest from reference TRBV7-2 and TRBJ1-1, the complete variable domain is GAGVSQSPSNKVTEKGKDVELRCDPISGHTALYWYRQSLGQGLEFLIYFQGNSAPDKSGLPSDRFSAERTGGSVSTLTIQRTQQEDSAVYLCASSPLGGVNTEAFFGQGTRLTVV.